A single sample gave rise to the 21 T cell receptor beta chains below, sequenced in a study of low-dose radiotherapy and immunotherapy resistance in tumors. Time point noted: after trial treatment. Treatment here: LDRT plus nivolumab, ipilimumab, low-dose cyclophosphamide and aspirin (RACIN trial). Priming of first-strand cDNA relied on TRAV- and TRBV-specific primers (covering alpha and beta chains). Over approximately 20 PCR cycles, TCRs were amplified from a constant-region primer and V-primer adapter. TCRdb re-analysed the reads in MiXCR, keeping a single row per CDR3 protein. The sample contains about 30,000 distinct CDR3 sequences, under 55% of which appear only once. The sample here was PBMCs, taken after low-dose radiotherapy plus immunotherapy. Receptor source: a male donor with gallbladder cancer.

This clonotype was found many times. The chain joins TRBV10-3 to TRBJ1-3; D ambiguous. V gave up 0 bases and J gave up 4 bases, with 19 bases separating them. The CDR3 covers 18 residues. Germline lookup yields CDR1 ENHRY and CDR2 SYGVKD. CDR3 protein: CAISESWAGRSAGNTIYF. In nucleotides, the CDR3 is TGTGCCATCAGTGAGTCTTGGGCAGGCCGGTCCGCGGGAAACACCATATATTTT.

Sample share makes this clonotype medium-sized (0.01 to 0.1%). The chain employs TRBV29-1 and TRBJ2-5; 9 bases align to TRBD1. The CDR3 is 12 amino acids. Germline V gives CDR1 SQVTM, CDR2 ANQGSEA. J gave up 9 bases and V 7 bases, and 9 bases lay outside the gene matches. This CDR3 reads CSGRTGELAQYF. In DNA form, the CDR3 reads TGCAGCGGACGGACAGGGGAGCTGGCCCAGTACTTC. Supplemented by reference TRBV29-1 and TRBJ2-5, the full variable domain reads SAVISQKPSRDICQRGTSLTIQCQVDSQVTMMFWYRQQPGQSLTLIATANQGSEATYESGFVIDKFPISRPNLTFSTLTVSNMSPEDSSIYLCSGRTGELAQYFGPGTRLLVL.

The rearrangement uses TRBV6-5 and TRBJ2-7; D not resolved. The V and J ends lost 1 base and 5 bases respectively, with 12 bases between them. Per germline, CDR1 MNHEY and CDR2 SVGAGI. This CDR3 is built from 14 residues. CDR3 nucleotides: TGTGCCAGCAGTTACTTCCCCTCTGCCCACGAGCAGTACTTC. As protein: CASSYFPSAHEQYF.

The chain employs TRBV5-6 and TRBJ2-2; no reliable D call. The CDR3 runs 13 residues. The ends were cut back, 1 base at V and 5 bases at J, with 6 bases in the middle. The germline V gene has CDR1 SGHDT and CDR2 YYEEEE. The CDR3 nucleotides are TGTGCCAGCAGCTTGAGGCCAACCGGGGAGCTGTTTTTT. This translates into CASSLRPTGELFF.

The V gene is TRBV5-6, the J gene TRBJ2-5; D might be TRBD1 (5 bases). Germline CDR1 and CDR2: SGHDT and YYEEEE. The CDR3 length is 12 residues. Trimming cost V 2 bases and J 3 bases, with 5 bases left between them. CDR3 loop: CASSFREETQYF. CDR3 nucleotide sequence: TGTGCCAGCAGCTTCAGGGAAGAGACCCAGTACTTC.

The genes are TRBV9 and TRBJ2-1; 14 bases are shared with TRBD2. With 3 bases clipped from V and 9 bases from J, the junction kept 5 bases outside the gene matches. Germline V gene sequence: CDR1 SGDLS, CDR2 YYNGEE. The CDR3 consists of 15 residues. CDR3 nucleotide sequence: TGTGCCAGCAGCGCCGGGACTAGCGGGAGTAGTGAGCAGTTCTTC. The encoded protein is CASSAGTSGSSEQFF.

This clonotype was recorded at least ten times. This sequence joins TRBV29-1 and TRBJ2-7; 9 nucleotides agree with TRBD1. The V gene end was trimmed by 4 bases and the J gene end by 2 bases; junction bases not matched to a gene: 3. The CDR3 has 13 residues. Germline CDR1 is SQVTM and CDR2 is ANQGSEA. CDR3 sequence reads: CSVGTGDAYEQYF. The CDR3 bases are TGCAGCGTTGGGACAGGGGACGCCTACGAGCAGTACTTC.

J is TRBJ2-7 and V is TRBV11-1; 14 bases fit TRBD2. Germline V lookup: CDR1 SGHAT, CDR2 FQDESV (reference sequence). Trimming took 7 bases from V and 6 from J; bases not matched to a gene: 5. CDR3 size: 14 residues. The CDR3, as DNA: TGTGCCAGCACCCCAGGGACTAGCGGGAGCGAGCAGTACTTC. Amino acids: CASTPGTSGSEQYF.

On this clonotype itself: It is likely a read error: a sequence one base away is far more abundant. J is TRBJ1-5 and V is TRBV11-2, with a possible D match to TRBD1 (5 bases). The V end was cut by 8 bases, the J end by 4 bases, with 18 bases between. This CDR3 contains 15 residues. Germline V CDR1 and CDR2: SGHAT, FQNNGV. The CDR3 nucleotides are TGTGCCAGCGGCCGATCCGACAGCCTTAATCAGCCCCAGCATTTT. It yields the protein CASGRSDSLNQPQHF.

Ten or more counts support this clonotype. The J gene is TRBJ2-7, the V gene TRBV3-1, with TRBD1 identical over 10 bases. The CDR3 length is 14 residues. Germline V gene sequence: CDR1 LGHDT, CDR2 YNNKEL (reference sequence). The V and J ends lost 5 bases and 5 bases, in that order; junction bases with no gene match: 6. CDR3 residues: CASSFRQGADEQYF. The DNA of the CDR3 is TGTGCCAGCAGCTTTCGACAGGGGGCCGACGAGCAGTACTTC.

This clonotype rates as medium-sized. The chain couples TRBV3-1 to TRBJ1-1, with D unclear. The CDR3 spans 13 residues. Looked up from germline, CDR1 is LGHDT and CDR2 is YNNKEL (reference sequence). V lost 4 bases and J lost 11, with 17 bases in between. Here the CDR3 DNA reads TGTGCCAGCAGCCTCATCGGCGTCCCGGAGGCTTTCTTT. It yields the protein CASSLIGVPEAFF.

Turning to this clonotype: A far more abundant clone sits one base away, making this likely a read error. CDR3 loop: CASSSRWGFDTGEQYF. CDR3 coding DNA: TGTGCCAGCAGCTCCCGATGGGGGTTTGATACGGGCGAGCAGTACTTC. V gene TRBV11-2 combines with J gene TRBJ2-7; the D call may be TRBD1 or TRBD2 (5 bases each). The germline V gene has CDR1 SGHAT and CDR2 FQNNGV. V was pared by 4 bases and J by 6 bases, with 22 bases between. The CDR3 covers 16 residues.

This clonotype was seen a handful of times. The chain joins TRBV3-1 to TRBJ2-1; TRBD2 agrees at 8 bases. Trimming removed 2 bases from V and 5 bases from J; junction bases left unmatched: 11. CDR1 is LGHDT and CDR2 is YNNKEL in the germline V gene (reference sequence). The CDR3 is 17 amino acids. CDR3 sequence: CASSQSSRGRNNNEQFF. CDR3 DNA sequence: TGTGCCAGCAGCCAAAGTTCCCGCGGGAGGAACAACAATGAGCAGTTCTTC.

This clonotype was counted a few times. V gene TRBV28 combines with J gene TRBJ2-7, with unresolved D. Trimming shortened V by 4 bases and J by 5 bases, and 12 bases separated the two germline ends. CDR1 and CDR2 from the germline V gene are MDHEN and SYDVKM. The CDR3 is 13 amino acids. CDR3 protein: CASSYPPQDEQYF. The CDR3 bases are TGTGCCAGCAGTTACCCCCCTCAGGACGAGCAGTACTTC.

V gene TRBV7-9 combines with J gene TRBJ2-3, with 12 bases aligning to TRBD2. V was clipped by 5 bases and J by 5 bases; unmatched bases: 11. The CDR3 covers 17 residues. Germline V gene data show CDR1 as SEHNR and CDR2 as FQNEAQ (reference sequence). The CDR3 DNA is TGTGCCAGCAGCCCGGGGCTAGCGGGGGGGCCCTTAGATACGCAGTATTTT. Translated: CASSPGLAGGPLDTQYF.

Remarks on this clonotype: The junction differs from germline at one of its ends, possibly a read error. The gene calls are TRBV27 and TRBJ2-7, with TRBD2 matching 9 bases. Germline loops: CDR1 MNHEY, CDR2 SMNVEV (reference sequence). The CDR3 length is 16 residues. The CDR3 bases are TGTGCCACCAGTGATCGTGGGTTAGCGGGAGTTGCCGAGCAGTACTTC. Its protein is CATSDRGLAGVAEQYF.

This rearrangement joins TRBV20-1 to TRBJ1-1; D is uncertain. The germline V and J ends were trimmed by 5 bases and 0 bases, with 16 bases remaining between them. CDR3 size: 15 residues. CDR1 is DFQATT, CDR2 SNEGSKA, per germline (reference sequence). The CDR3 DNA follows: TGCAGTGCTCCAAATGGACTAGGGTTGAACACTGAAGCTTTCTTT. Amino acid sequence: CSAPNGLGLNTEAFF.

This clonotype was recorded many times. J is TRBJ1-1 and V is TRBV30; D perhaps matches TRBD1 (6 bases). In germline, CDR1 is GTSNPN, CDR2 SVGIG (reference sequence). The V gene lost 2 bases and the J gene lost 8 bases, with 15 bases spanning the gap. This CDR3 is built from 13 residues. The DNA of the CDR3 is TGTGCCTGGAGTAGAGGACAGTCCAAAGAAGCTTTCTTT. As protein: CAWSRGQSKEAFF.

On this clonotype itself: At one boundary the junction diverges from the germline segment, which might be a read error. The rearrangement links TRBV5-1 to TRBJ2-7; 9 bases align to TRBD1. Germline loops: CDR1 SGHRS, CDR2 YFSETQ. The CDR3 is 16 residues long. CDR3 sequence reads: CASSPPGQGRPYEQYF. CDR3 nucleotide sequence: TGTGCCAGCAGCCCGCCCGGACAGGGGAGGCCCTACGAGCAGTACTTC.

This chain joins TRBV7-2 and TRBJ2-2; TRBD2 matches at 7 bases. The CDR3 consists of 15 residues. V shed 5 bases and J 5 bases; nucleotides not matched to a gene: 8. The germline CDR1 and CDR2 sequences are SGHTA and FQGNSA. CDR3 loop: CASSITGLPTGELFF. The CDR3 bases are TGTGCCAGCAGCATAACGGGACTACCTACCGGGGAGCTGTTTTTT.

This chain links TRBV14 with TRBJ2-2; D tentatively fits TRBD1 or TRBD2 (5 bases each). Trimming took off 0 bases at V and 6 bases at J, with 8 bases between the two ends. Germline V gives CDR1 SGHDN, CDR2 FVKESK. This CDR3 spans 14 amino acids. CDR3 amino acids: CASSQEWGPGELFF. In DNA form, the CDR3 reads TGTGCCAGCAGCCAAGAGTGGGGACCCGGGGAGCTGTTTTTT.